The 5 T cell receptor beta chains presented below share a single source sample, sequenced in a study of blood T cell repertoires in COVID-19. Only in-frame clones appear in the TCRdb table, and some are missing; sequencing was by immunoSEQ multiplex PCR. The table has a few hundred thousand clones, approximately 92% seen once. Material: peripheral blood. These receptors originate from a woman aged 40 to 50 who had recovered from COVID-19.

The V call is TRBV18, the J call TRBJ2-1; 10 bases map to TRBD1. The junction had 5 bases not matched to a gene; V was cut back by 5 bases and J by 7 bases. Germline CDR1 is KGHSH and CDR2 is LQKENI. The CDR3 spans 14 residues. The CDR3 protein is CASSSSDRGNEQFF. The CDR3 DNA follows: TGTGCCAGCTCATCTTCGGACAGGGGGAATGAGCAGTTCTTC.

V and J are TRBV5-1 and TRBJ1-5, with D unresolved. Per the germline V gene, CDR1 is SGHRS and CDR2 is YFSETQ. This CDR3 spans 14 amino acids. V dropped 1 base and J dropped 5 bases, with 10 bases sitting between them. In DNA form, the CDR3 reads TGCGCCAGCAGCTTGATGGGAGTGGATCAGCCCCAGCATTTT. Amino acid sequence: CASSLMGVDQPQHF.

V gene TRBV9 combines with J gene TRBJ2-6, with 9 bases matching TRBD1. V was pared by 2 bases and J by 4 bases, with 4 bases of the junction left unmatched. The CDR3 extends over 16 amino acids. CDR1 and CDR2 (germline): SGDLS, YYNGEE. CDR3 amino acids: CASSVGQGAGANVLTF. The CDR3 DNA sequence: TGTGCCAGCAGCGTGGGACAGGGAGCCGGGGCCAACGTCCTGACTTTC.

The chain uses TRBV5-6 and TRBJ1-2, with a possible D match to TRBD1 (5 bases). CDR1 and CDR2 (germline): SGHDT, YYEEEE. The CDR3 sequence is 14 residues long. V dropped 2 bases and J dropped 3 bases, with 11 bases sitting between them. CDR3 loop: CASSFQGVDYGYTF. CDR3 nucleotides: TGTGCCAGCAGCTTCCAGGGTGTTGACTATGGCTACACCTTC.

This chain uses TRBV5-6 with TRBJ2-7; D uncertain. Germline V lookup: CDR1 SGHDT, CDR2 YYEEEE. Trimming pared 3 bases from V and 1 base from J, leaving 8 bases between. There are 13 residues in the CDR3. The CDR3 coding sequence is TGTGCCAGCAGCTCATTGGAGTCCTACGAGCAGTACTTC. Residues: CASSSLESYEQYF.